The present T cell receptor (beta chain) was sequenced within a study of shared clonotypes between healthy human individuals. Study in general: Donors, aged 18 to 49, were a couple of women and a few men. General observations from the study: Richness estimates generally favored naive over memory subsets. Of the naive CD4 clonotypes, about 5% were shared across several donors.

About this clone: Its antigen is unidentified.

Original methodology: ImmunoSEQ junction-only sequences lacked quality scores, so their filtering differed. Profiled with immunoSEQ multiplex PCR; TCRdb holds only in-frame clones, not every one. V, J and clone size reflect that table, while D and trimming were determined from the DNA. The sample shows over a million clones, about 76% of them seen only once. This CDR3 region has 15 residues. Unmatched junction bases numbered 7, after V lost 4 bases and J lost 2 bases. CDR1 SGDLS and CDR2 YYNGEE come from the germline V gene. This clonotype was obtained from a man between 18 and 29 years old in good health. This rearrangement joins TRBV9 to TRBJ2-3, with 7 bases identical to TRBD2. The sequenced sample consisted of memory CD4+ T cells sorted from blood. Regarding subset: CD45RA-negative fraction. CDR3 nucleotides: TGTGCCAGCAGCCTTACTAGCGTGAACACAGATACGCAGTATTTT. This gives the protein CASSLTSVNTDTQYF.